Included here is one T cell receptor beta chain sequence, with context. Methods used by the authors: By means of reference gene primer amplification, nucleated cell counts were estimated. Assay used: immunoSEQ multiplex PCR; TCRdb lists only in-frame clones, some missing. V and J calls and clone size are given by that table; D and trimming were obtained from the DNA. The repertoire holds tens of thousands of clones, with roughly 80% as singletons. This record comes from a study of blood T cell repertoires in COVID-19. The CDR3 loop spans 16 amino acids. CDR1 and CDR2 (germline): SGHRS, YFSETQ. Trimming took 0 bases from V and 4 from J; bases not matched to a gene: 7.

The specimen sequenced was peripheral blood. This sequence originates from a man aged 40-49 years with acute or convalescent COVID-19. The chain is built from TRBV5-1 and TRBJ2-7, with 10 bases that match TRBD2. DNA of the CDR3: TGCGCCAGCAGCTTGGCCTCGGCTAGCGGGGGATACGAGCAGTACTTC. Its protein product is CASSLASASGGYEQYF.